A selection of T cell receptor beta chains follows, all from one sample in a study of control samples from healthy donors and cancer patients. TCRdb's copy holds only in-frame clones and misses some; the assay was immunoSEQ multiplex PCR. The data contain 400,000 to 500,000 clones, approximately 92% of them singletons. Sequences were obtained from PBMCs. These receptors were collected from a man in his forties or fifties with head and neck cancer. Both conserved end residues are part of each CDR3. Each record gives: J gene, D gene, clone size, V gene, CDR3 protein, CDR3 DNA. D genes are given only for firm matches. Clone size appears in some rows only: once, few, many, or a class for an expanded clone.

J: TRBJ2-7
D: -
size: -
V: TRBV30
CDR3: CAFRPPSKGEQYF
DNA: TGTGCCTTCCGGCCCCCCTCGAAGGGCGAGCAGTACTTC

J: TRBJ1-1
D: -
size: -
V: TRBV7-2
CDR3: CASSLRDTNTEAFF
DNA: TGTGCCAGCAGCCTAAGGGACACAAACACTGAAGCTTTCTTT

J: TRBJ2-2
D: -
size: -
V: TRBV29-1
CDR3: CSARPGVTGELFF
DNA: TGCAGCGCACGACCCGGAGTCACCGGGGAGCTGTTTTTT

J: TRBJ1-3
D: -
size: -
V: TRBV28
CDR3: CASSFYRASSGNTIYF
DNA: TGTGCCAGCAGTTTCTACAGGGCTAGCTCTGGAAACACCATATATTTT

J: TRBJ2-7
D: -
size: -
V: TRBV2
CDR3: CASGLGLSSYEQYF
DNA: TGTGCCAGCGGGTTGGGCCTAAGCTCCTACGAGCAGTACTTC

J: TRBJ2-7
D: -
size: -
V: TRBV5-1
CDR3: CASSLFIQGSEQYF
DNA: TGCGCCAGCAGCTTGTTTATCCAGGGGAGCGAGCAGTACTTC

J: TRBJ2-3
D: -
size: -
V: TRBV27
CDR3: CASSSTPALTQYF
DNA: TGTGCCAGCAGTTCGACACCGGCCCTGACGCAGTATTTT

J: TRBJ1-2
D: TRBD1
size: -
V: TRBV28
CDR3: CASSLVGGSGQGYGYTF
DNA: TGTGCCAGCAGTTTAGTGGGGGGATCGGGACAGGGCTATGGCTACACCTTC

J: TRBJ1-1
D: TRBD1
size: -
V: TRBV24-1
CDR3: CATSDFGQGSTEAFF
DNA: TGTGCCACCAGTGATTTCGGACAGGGAAGCACTGAAGCTTTCTTT

J: TRBJ1-1
D: TRBD1
size: -
V: TRBV28
CDR3: CASSLSRGRTEAFF
DNA: TGTGCCAGCAGTTTATCCAGGGGGCGGACTGAAGCTTTCTTT

J: TRBJ2-2
D: -
size: -
V: TRBV5-1
CDR3: CASKLGNTGELFF
DNA: TGCGCCAGCAAGCTGGGGAACACCGGGGAGCTGTTTTTT

J: TRBJ1-1
D: TRBD1
size: -
V: TRBV5-1
CDR3: CASSLVQGAGTEAFF
DNA: TGCGCCAGCAGCTTGGTCCAGGGGGCGGGCACTGAAGCTTTCTTT

J: TRBJ1-1
D: -
size: -
V: TRBV6-5
CDR3: CASIYPGGFEAFF
DNA: TGTGCCAGCATCTATCCCGGCGGTTTTGAAGCTTTCTTT

J: TRBJ1-1
D: TRBD1
size: -
V: TRBV9
CDR3: CASSSPRTGSLGRNTEAFF
DNA: TGTGCCAGCAGCTCCCCCCGGACAGGGTCCCTGGGGAGGAACACTGAAGCTTTCTTT

J: TRBJ2-5
D: TRBD2
size: -
V: TRBV5-1
CDR3: CASSLNKGREGETQYF
DNA: TGCGCCAGCAGCTTAAATAAAGGGCGGGAGGGAGAGACCCAGTACTTC

J: TRBJ2-5
D: -
size: -
V: TRBV6-5
CDR3: CASRVQEFQETQYF
DNA: TGTGCCAGCAGAGTCCAGGAATTCCAAGAGACCCAGTACTTC

J: TRBJ1-1
D: TRBD1
size: -
V: TRBV5-4
CDR3: CASSLGTGRNTEAFF
DNA: TGTGCCAGCAGCTTGGGGACAGGCCGGAACACTGAAGCTTTCTTT

J: TRBJ2-5
D: TRBD2
size: -
V: TRBV5-1
CDR3: CASSQAVAGGTQYF
DNA: TGCGCCAGCAGCCAGGCGGTCGCGGGAGGGACCCAGTACTTC

J: TRBJ2-1
D: TRBD2
size: -
V: TRBV6-5
CDR3: CASRILAGLNNEQFF
DNA: TGTGCCAGCAGAATATTAGCGGGATTAAATAATGAGCAGTTCTTC

J: TRBJ2-7
D: -
size: -
V: TRBV21-1
CDR3: CASLFRGGGWYEQYF
DNA: TGTGCCAGCCTATTTAGGGGGGGAGGCTGGTACGAGCAGTACTTC

J: TRBJ1-2
D: TRBD1
size: -
V: TRBV7-9
CDR3: CASSLADRASGYTF
DNA: TGTGCCAGCAGCTTAGCCGACAGGGCTTCTGGCTACACCTTC

J: TRBJ2-6
D: -
size: -
V: TRBV28
CDR3: CASSPGYGTHSGANVLTF
DNA: TGTGCCAGCAGCCCAGGCTACGGGACTCACTCTGGGGCCAACGTCCTGACTTTC

J: TRBJ1-1
D: -
size: once
V: TRBV29-1
CDR3: CSVEGRMNTEAFF
DNA: TGCAGCGTTGAGGGACGGATGAACACTGAAGCTTTCTTT

J: TRBJ2-5
D: -
size: few
V: TRBV28
CDR3: CASSSSSVSQETQYF
DNA: TGTGCCAGCAGTTCCAGCAGTGTGAGCCAAGAGACCCAGTACTTC

J: TRBJ2-2
D: TRBD1
size: -
V: TRBV4-1
CDR3: CASSHRTGRSVDTGELFF
DNA: TGCGCCAGCAGCCACCGGACAGGGAGGTCCGTCGACACCGGGGAGCTGTTTTTT

J: TRBJ1-4
D: TRBD1
size: -
V: TRBV19
CDR3: CASSTGQAGEKLFF
DNA: TGTGCCAGTAGTACGGGACAGGCCGGAGAAAAACTGTTTTTT